This TCR beta chain was observed in a study of blood T cell repertoires in COVID-19. The Seattle patients joined while their infection was active and were tracked longitudinally afterward. The CDR3 totals 13 residues. CDR1 is SQVTM and CDR2 is ANQGSEA in the germline V gene. J lost 5 bases, V lost 4 bases, and 5 bases had no gene match. Clones were sequenced by immunoSEQ multiplex PCR, and TCRdb holds only the in-frame ones, with some missing. This table has tens of thousands of clones, roughly three quarters appearing once. The source material was peripheral blood. V gene TRBV29-1 combines with J gene TRBJ2-1, with TRBD2 matching over 7 bases. This receptor was taken from a man in his 70s with COVID-19, enrolled during active disease. This CDR3 reads CSVVREYNNEQFF. The CDR3 DNA reads as TGCAGCGTTGTGCGGGAGTACAACAATGAGCAGTTCTTC.